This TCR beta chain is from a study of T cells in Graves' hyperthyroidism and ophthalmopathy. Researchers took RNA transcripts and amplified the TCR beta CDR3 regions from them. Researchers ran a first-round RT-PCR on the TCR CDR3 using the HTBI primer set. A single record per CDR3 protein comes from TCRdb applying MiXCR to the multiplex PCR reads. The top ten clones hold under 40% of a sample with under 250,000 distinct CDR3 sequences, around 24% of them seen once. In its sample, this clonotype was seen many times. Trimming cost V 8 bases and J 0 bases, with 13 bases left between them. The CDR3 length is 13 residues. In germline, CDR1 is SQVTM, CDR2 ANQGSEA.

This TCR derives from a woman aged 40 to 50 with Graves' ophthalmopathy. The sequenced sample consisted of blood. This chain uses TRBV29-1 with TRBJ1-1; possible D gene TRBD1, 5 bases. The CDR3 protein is CSSGRDVNTEAFF. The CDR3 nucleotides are TGCAGCTCAGGCCGGGACGTGAACACTGAAGCTTTCTTT.